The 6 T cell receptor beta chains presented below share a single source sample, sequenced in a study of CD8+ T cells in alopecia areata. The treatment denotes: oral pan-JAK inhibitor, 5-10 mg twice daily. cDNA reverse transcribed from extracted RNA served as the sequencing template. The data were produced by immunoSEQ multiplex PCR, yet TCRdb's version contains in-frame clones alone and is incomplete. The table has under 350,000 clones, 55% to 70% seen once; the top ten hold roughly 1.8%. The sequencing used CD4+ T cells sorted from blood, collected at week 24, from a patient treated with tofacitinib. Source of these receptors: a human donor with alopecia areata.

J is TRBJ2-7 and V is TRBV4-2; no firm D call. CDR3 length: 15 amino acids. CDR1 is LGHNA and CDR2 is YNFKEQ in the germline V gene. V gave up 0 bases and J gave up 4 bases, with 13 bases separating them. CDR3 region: CASSQDLGKSYEQYF. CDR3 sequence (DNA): TGTGCCAGCAGCCAAGATTTGGGGAAGAGTTACGAGCAGTACTTC.

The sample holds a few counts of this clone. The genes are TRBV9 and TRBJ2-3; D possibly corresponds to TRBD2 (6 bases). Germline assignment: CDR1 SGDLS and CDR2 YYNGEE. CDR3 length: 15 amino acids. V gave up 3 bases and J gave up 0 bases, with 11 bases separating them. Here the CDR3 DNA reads TGTGCCAGCAGCGCGGATGGACTAAGCACAGATACGCAGTATTTT. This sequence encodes CASSADGLSTDTQYF.

The CDR3 spells CASSPRWGGNQPQHF. The CDR3 nucleotides are TGTGCCAGCAGCCCTCGGTGGGGTGGCAATCAGCCCCAGCATTTT. The chain uses TRBV28 and TRBJ1-5; D remains ambiguous. In germline, CDR1 is MDHEN, CDR2 SYDVKM. This CDR3 region has 15 residues. V lost 6 bases, J lost 2 bases, and 14 bases lay in between.

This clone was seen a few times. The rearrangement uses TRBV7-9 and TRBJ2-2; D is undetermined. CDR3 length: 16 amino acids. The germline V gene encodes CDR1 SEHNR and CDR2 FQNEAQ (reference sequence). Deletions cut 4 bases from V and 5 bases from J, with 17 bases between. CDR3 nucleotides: TGTGCCAGCAGCTCAAAAACGGGCCCCGGGACCGGGGAGCTGTTTTTT. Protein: CASSSKTGPGTGELFF.

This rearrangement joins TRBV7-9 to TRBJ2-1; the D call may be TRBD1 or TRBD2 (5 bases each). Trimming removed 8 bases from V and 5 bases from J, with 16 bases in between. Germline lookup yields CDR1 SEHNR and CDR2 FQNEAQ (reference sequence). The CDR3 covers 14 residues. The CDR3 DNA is TGTGCCAGCGTCGAGGGCAGGGCCAACAATGAGCAGTTCTTC. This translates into CASVEGRANNEQFF. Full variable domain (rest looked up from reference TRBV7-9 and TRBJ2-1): DTGVSQNPRHKITKRGQNVTFRCDPISEHNRLYWYRQTLGQGPEFLTYFQNEAQLEKSRLLSDRFSAERPKGSFSTLEIQRTEQGDSAMYLCASVEGRANNEQFFGPGTRLTVL.

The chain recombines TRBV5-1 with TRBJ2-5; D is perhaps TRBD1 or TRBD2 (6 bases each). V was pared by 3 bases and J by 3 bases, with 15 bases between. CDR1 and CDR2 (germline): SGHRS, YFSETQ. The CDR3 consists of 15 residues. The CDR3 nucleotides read TGCGCCAGCAGCTGGAGGTGGGGGGCCGAAGAGACCCAGTACTTC. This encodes CASSWRWGAEETQYF.